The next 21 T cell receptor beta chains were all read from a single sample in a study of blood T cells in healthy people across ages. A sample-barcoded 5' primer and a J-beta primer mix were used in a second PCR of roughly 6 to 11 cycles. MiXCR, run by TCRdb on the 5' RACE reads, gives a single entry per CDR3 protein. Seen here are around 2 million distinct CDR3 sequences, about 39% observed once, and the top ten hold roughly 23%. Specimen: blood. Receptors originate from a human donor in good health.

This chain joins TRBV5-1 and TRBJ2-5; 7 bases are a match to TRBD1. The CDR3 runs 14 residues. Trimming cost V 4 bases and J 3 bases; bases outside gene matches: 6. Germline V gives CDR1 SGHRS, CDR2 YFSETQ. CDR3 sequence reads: CASSALGTEETQYF. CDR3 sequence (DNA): TGCGCCAGCAGCGCCCTCGGGACAGAAGAGACCCAGTACTTC. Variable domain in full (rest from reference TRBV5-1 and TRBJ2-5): KAGVTQTPRYLIKTRGQQVTLSCSPISGHRSVSWYQQTPGQGLQFLFEYFSETQRNKGNFPGRFSGRQFSNSRSEMNVSTLELGDSALYLCASSALGTEETQYFGPGTRLLVL.

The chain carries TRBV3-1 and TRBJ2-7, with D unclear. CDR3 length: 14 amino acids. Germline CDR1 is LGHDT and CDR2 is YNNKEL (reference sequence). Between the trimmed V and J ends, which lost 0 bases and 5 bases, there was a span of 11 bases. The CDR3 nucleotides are TGTGCCAGCAGCCAAGAATCCAATTCCGACGAGCAGTACTTC. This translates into CASSQESNSDEQYF.

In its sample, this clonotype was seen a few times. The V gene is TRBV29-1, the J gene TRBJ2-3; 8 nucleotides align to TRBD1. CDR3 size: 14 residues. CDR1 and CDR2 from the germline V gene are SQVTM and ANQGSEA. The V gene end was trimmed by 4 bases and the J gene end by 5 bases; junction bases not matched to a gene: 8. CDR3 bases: TGCAGCGTTGTTGGGGGGACAGGAGGAGATACGCAGTATTTT. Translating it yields CSVVGGTGGDTQYF.

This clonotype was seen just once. The CDR3 bases are TGCGCCAGCAGCCAAGTTACTGGACCTTACAATGAGCAGTTCTTC. It specifies CASSQVTGPYNEQFF. This chain uses TRBV4-3 with TRBJ2-1; D call uncertain. Trimming took off 1 base at V and 4 bases at J, with 11 bases between the two ends. The CDR3 runs to 15 residues. Germline V lookup: CDR1 LGHNA, CDR2 YSLEER.

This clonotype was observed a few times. The CDR3 protein is CSVDHSWTNIPYEQYF. The CDR3 bases are TGCAGCGTTGATCACTCATGGACAAACATCCCCTACGAGCAGTACTTC. J is TRBJ2-7 and V is TRBV29-1; D is possibly TRBD1 (5 bases). Germline CDR1 and CDR2: SQVTM and ANQGSEA. V was trimmed by 3 bases and J by 2 bases, leaving 20 bases between them. This CDR3 is built from 16 residues.

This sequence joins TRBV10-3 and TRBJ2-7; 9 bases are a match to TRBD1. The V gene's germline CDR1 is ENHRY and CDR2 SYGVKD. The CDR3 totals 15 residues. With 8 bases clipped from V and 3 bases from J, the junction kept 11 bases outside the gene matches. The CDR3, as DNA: TGTGCCATCGGGGGGACAGGGCCGTCCAGCTACGAGCAGTACTTC. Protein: CAIGGTGPSSYEQYF.

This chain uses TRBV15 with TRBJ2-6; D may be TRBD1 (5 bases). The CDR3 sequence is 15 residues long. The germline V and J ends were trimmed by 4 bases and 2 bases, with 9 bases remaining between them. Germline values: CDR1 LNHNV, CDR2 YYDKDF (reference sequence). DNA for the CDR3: TGTGCCACCAGCAAAGGGGAAACTGGGGCCAACGTCCTGACTTTC. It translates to CATSKGETGANVLTF.

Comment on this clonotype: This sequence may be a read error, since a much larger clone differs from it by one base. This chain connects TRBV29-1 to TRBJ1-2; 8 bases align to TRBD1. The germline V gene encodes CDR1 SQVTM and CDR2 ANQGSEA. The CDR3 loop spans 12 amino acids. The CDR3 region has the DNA TGCAGCGAACAGGACAGGGCAAATGGCCACACCTTC. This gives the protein CSEQDRANGHTF.

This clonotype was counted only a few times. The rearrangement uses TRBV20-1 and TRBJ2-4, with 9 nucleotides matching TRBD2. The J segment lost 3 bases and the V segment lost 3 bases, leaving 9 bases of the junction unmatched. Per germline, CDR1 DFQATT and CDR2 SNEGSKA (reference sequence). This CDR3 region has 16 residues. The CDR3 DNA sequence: TGCAGTGCTAGTTCCCGGCGGGGGGGCGGCAAAAACATTCAGTACTTC. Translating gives CSASSRRGGGKNIQYF.

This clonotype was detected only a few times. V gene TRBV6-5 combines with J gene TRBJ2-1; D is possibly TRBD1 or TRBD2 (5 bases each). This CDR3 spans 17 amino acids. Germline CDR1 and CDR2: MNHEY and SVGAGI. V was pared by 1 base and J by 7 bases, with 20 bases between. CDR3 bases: TGTGCCAGCAGTTACTTCGTAGGGGAATCCGGGGTTAATGAGCAGTTCTTC. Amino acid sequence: CASSYFVGESGVNEQFF.

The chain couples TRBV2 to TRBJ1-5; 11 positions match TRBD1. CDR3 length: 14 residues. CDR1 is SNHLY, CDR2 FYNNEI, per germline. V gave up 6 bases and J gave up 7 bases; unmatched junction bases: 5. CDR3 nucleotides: TGTGCCAGCAGCGGACAGGGGGCACACCAGCCCCAGCATTTT. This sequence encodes CASSGQGAHQPQHF.

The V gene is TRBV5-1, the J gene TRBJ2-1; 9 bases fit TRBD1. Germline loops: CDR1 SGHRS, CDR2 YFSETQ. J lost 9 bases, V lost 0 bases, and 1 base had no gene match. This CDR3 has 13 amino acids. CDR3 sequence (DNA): TGCGCCAGCAGCTTGGGGGACAGGGTTGAGCAGTTCTTC. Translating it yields CASSLGDRVEQFF.

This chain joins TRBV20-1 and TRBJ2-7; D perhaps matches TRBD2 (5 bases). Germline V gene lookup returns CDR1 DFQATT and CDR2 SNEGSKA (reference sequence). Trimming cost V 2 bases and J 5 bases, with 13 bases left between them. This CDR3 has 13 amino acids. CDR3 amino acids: CSARIGEENEQYF. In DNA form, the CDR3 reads TGCAGTGCTAGAATCGGGGAAGAAAACGAGCAGTACTTC.

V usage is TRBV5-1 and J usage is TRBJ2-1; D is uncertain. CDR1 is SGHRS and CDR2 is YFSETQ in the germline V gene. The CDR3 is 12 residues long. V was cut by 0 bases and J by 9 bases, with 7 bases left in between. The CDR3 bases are TGCGCCAGCAGCTTGGTTCCGGTTGAGCAGTTCTTC. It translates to CASSLVPVEQFF.

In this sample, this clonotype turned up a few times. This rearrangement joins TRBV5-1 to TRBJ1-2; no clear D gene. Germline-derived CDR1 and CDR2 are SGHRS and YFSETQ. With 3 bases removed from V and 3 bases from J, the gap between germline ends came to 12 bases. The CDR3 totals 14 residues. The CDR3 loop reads CASSSTGWDYGYTF. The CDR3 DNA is TGCGCCAGCAGCTCCACGGGTTGGGACTATGGCTACACCTTC. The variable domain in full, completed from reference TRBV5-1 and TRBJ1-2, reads KAGVTQTPRYLIKTRGQQVTLSCSPISGHRSVSWYQQTPGQGLQFLFEYFSETQRNKGNFPGRFSGRQFSNSRSEMNVSTLELGDSALYLCASSSTGWDYGYTFGSGTRLTVV.

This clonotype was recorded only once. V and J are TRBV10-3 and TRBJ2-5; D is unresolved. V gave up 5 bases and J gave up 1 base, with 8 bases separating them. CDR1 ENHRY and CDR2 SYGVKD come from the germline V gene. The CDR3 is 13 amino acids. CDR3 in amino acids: CAISNGPQETQYF. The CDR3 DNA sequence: TGTGCCATCAGTAACGGCCCCCAAGAGACCCAGTACTTC.

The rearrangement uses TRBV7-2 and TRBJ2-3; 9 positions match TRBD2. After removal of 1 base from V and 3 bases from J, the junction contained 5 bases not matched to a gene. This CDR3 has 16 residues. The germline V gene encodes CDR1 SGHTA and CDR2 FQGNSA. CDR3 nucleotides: TGTGCCAGCAGCTTAGGGATAGCGGGGGCTACAGATACGCAGTATTTT. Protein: CASSLGIAGATDTQYF.

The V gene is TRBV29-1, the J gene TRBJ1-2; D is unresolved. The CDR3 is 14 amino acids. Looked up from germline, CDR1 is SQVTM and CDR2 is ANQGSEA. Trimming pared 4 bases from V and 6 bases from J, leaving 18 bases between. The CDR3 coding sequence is TGCAGCGTTGCTGTCGGAAAGATTCAACATGGCTACACCTTC. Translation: CSVAVGKIQHGYTF.

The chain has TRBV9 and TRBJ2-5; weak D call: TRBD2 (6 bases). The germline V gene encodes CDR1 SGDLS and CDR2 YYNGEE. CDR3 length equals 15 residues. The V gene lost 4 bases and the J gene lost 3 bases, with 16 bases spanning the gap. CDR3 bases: TGTGCCAGCAGCACATACCGGGACTCCGAAGAGACCCAGTACTTC. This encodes CASSTYRDSEETQYF.

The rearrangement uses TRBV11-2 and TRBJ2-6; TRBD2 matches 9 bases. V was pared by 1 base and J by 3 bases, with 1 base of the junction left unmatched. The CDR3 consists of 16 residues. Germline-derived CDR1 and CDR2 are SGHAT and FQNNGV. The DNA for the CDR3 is TGTGCCAGCAGCTTAGTAGCGGGGGTTGGGGCCAACGTCCTGACTTTC. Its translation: CASSLVAGVGANVLTF.

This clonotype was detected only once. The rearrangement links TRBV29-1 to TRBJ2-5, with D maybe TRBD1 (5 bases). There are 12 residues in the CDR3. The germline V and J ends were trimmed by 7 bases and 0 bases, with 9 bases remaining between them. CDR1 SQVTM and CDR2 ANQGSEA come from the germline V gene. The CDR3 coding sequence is TGCAGCGCAGAACAGGACCAAGAGACCCAGTACTTC. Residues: CSAEQDQETQYF.